What follows is one TCR beta chain and its context. A single count supports this clonotype. The antigen it recognizes is unknown. Base quality data are lacking; no much larger clone is found one base away. A single read counts as weak evidence. This sample is drawn from a study of T cells in Graves' hyperthyroidism and ophthalmopathy (dated by TCRdb to between 2019 and 2020). For the study in its entirety: Peripheral blood samples were taken at initial diagnosis, before any treatment was given. For training and testing, the approximately 92 patients in the discovery cohort were randomly divided in a 7:3 ratio. After blood sampling, hyperthyroidism patients were treated with methimazole at a starting dose of 30 mg daily, and ophthalmopathy patients were treated with high-dose intravenous methylprednisolone. The paper reports TCR Vbeta CDR3 sequencing of about 140 peripheral blood samples: 40 or so ophthalmopathy, over 70 hyperthyroidism and around 17 progressor patients. TCR V-J signatures able to tell the groups apart were searched for in a discovery cohort of 95 or so patients, of whom around 42 had Graves' ophthalmopathy and about 60 had stable Graves' hyperthyroidism. The study also compared thyroid tissue and blood T-cell repertoires from a handful of Graves' hyperthyroidism patients. Prospective prediction of ophthalmopathy was tested in an independent validation cohort consisting of 18 hyperthyroidism patients and approximately 16 patients who later progressed to ophthalmopathy. Broader findings and caveats from the paper: No statistical method was used to fix the sample size in advance, and group allocation was not hidden from the investigators. Most expanded thyroid clonotypes (frequency above 0.001) were also found in blood, which suggests that blood repertoires may mirror thyroid immune responses. During validation, the model predicted progression to ophthalmopathy a median of approximately 7 months ahead of onset, with almost 71% sensitivity and more than 72% specificity. A 13 V-J signature model separated ophthalmopathy from stable hyperthyroidism, with just over 85% sensitivity and 81% to 82% specificity in cross-validation and 80%/75% in testing.

A patient counted as having stable Graves' hyperthyroidism if no progression to ophthalmopathy occurred over 18 months of follow-up. Hyperthyroidism patients were newly diagnosed, with disease duration under 2 months, and aged 18 to 65 years. Any patient with an uncontrolled infection, another autoimmune disease, pregnancy or lactation was excluded. Diagnoses were based on clinical symptoms, serum thyroxine and TRAb, thyroid ultrasound and orbital computed tomography. Ficoll-Paque density gradient centrifugation was used to isolate PBMCs from under 11 ml of fresh peripheral blood. Total RNA was extracted using Trizol reagent, and RNA quality was assessed on an Agilent 2100 Bioanalyzer. V is reduced by 5 bases and J by 7 bases, leaving a spacing of 9 bases between them. The CDR3, from cysteine to phenylalanine, totals 13 residues. The entry retains the CDR3 DNA only, 39 bases that are in frame from base 1. Based on the germline V gene, the CDR1 and CDR2 sequences are SGHTA and FQGTGA.

The TCR beta CDR3 regions were amplified from the RNA transcripts. For the first round of RT-PCR on the TCR CDR3, the HTBI primer set was used together with the Qiagen OneStep RT-PCR kit. Libraries were constructed in a second round of multiplex PCR, after which size selection and purification were carried out. Libraries were sequenced paired-end with 100 bp reads on an Illumina HiSeq2000. Regarding the original processing steps: SOAPnuke was used to process the raw data, throwing out any read that contained adapters or uncalled bases, had a mean Phred below 15, or lacked an exact constant-primer or identifier match. High-quality paired reads were merged with COPE v1.2.5, and unique nucleotide sequences were defined as clonotypes. MiTCR v1.1 was used to align clonotypes to the IMGT TRBV, TRBD and TRBJ reference segments. Analysis was restricted to V-J combinations with a frequency above 0.0001, which covered about 99% of repertoires. The TCS score was defined as the ratio of F50 (clonal expansion) to E x V (chaos), calculated using BLOSUM62-based TCRdist between CDR3 peptides within each V-J. Welch's t-statistics and random forest reduced 500 to 550 V-J features to 13, which were used in a naive Bayes classifier (R e1071). The Morisita-Horn index was used to measure how similar the thyroid and blood repertoires were. TCRdb cleaned the public reads at Q25 with fastp, built clones with MiXCR and kept in-frame beta chains. Every distinct CDR3 protein forms one entry, paired with its most common genes and DNA. The V and J calls reflect TCRdb's pipeline rather than the authors' work. This sample gives around 700,000 distinct CDR3 sequences in total; roughly a third of them show up just once. The leading ten clones occupy around 31% of the sample.

Sequencing used blood. The TCR comes from a woman aged 40-49 years with Graves' hyperthyroidism. Recombination linked TRBV7-3 to TRBJ2-6; the D match is possibly TRBD1 or TRBD2, with 5 bases aligned in each. CDR3 loop: CASSLGTANVLTF. The DNA reads as follows: TGTGCCAGCAGCCTCGGGACCGCCAACGTCCTGACTTTC.